This TCR beta chain emerged from a study of TIL therapy for anti-PD-1-resistant metastatic lung cancer (dated by TCRdb to the early 2020s). Regarding the research as a whole: Enrolled patients had a median age of roughly 54 years (range 38-75) and a median tumor PD-L1 proportion score of 6% to 6.5%. Clonotypes were tracked across tumor, expanded TIL product and serial blood samples by T cell receptor beta sequencing of tumor and peripheral blood. The cohort was composed predominantly of lung adenocarcinoma, with a few EGFR-mutant and two ALK-rearranged tumors included, and half of patients were identified as current or former smokers. A median non-synonymous tumor mutation burden of approximately 1.4 mutations per megabase was determined across the cohort by whole-exome sequencing.

The CDR3 contains 13 residues, cysteine and phenylalanine counted. Solely the CDR3 DNA is kept, with 39 bases framed from the first base. V was cut back by 5 bases and J by 7 bases, leaving a gap of 11 bases between them. For CDR1 and CDR2, the germline V gene lists SGHTA and FQGTGA. Study-wide conclusions, independent of this receptor: Clonal turnover during TIL culture was high, and many clones enriched in the product were not detected in the baseline tumor, suggesting clonal contraction instead of faithful expansion. The study protocol defined all tumor marker inferences as exploratory. Higher clonality and lower diversity were observed in expanded TIL cultures than in baseline intratumoral T cells (median clonality 6% vs 31%, p < 0.0001). The cohort was highly selected, with more treatment-naive, never-smoker and oncogene-addicted patients than typical, limiting generalizability.

As for this clone: Its antigen is not yet known. No much larger clonotype is one base removed from it; base qualities were not supplied.

TCR beta CDR3 regions were amplified from genomic DNA with the immunoSEQ v3 hsTCRB kit using bias-controlled multiplex PCR. TCR libraries were sequenced on an Illumina NextSeq 500 to approximately 2 million read pairs for survey level or 5-6 million for deep level. As for the authors' bioinformatics: V, D and J genes were assigned, non-productive sequences were removed, and clonality was reported by immunoSEQ Analyzer software. Repertoires were compared using productive Simpson clonality and Morisita overlap index of productive TRB rearrangements between infused TIL and blood. As stored in TCRdb, this immuneACCESS dataset retains in-frame rearrangements with V and J assigned. A fraction of the clones does not appear; measured against another copy, unresolved V genes explain less than half of the discrepancy, and the remainder lacks a known reason. From that table come the V and J calls and clone size; the DNA was used to work out D and trimming. In all, the sample holds 95,000 or so clones, and roughly 65% of those were seen once. The top ten clonotypes cover 11% of the sample.

The sample's time point label, in plain terms: pre-treatment sample, taken before nivolumab and TIL therapy. The baseline tumor samples, taken from the same resection that was used to grow TIL, were excised metastases, most often pleural nodules or supraclavicular lymph nodes. Tumors were collected before any PD-1/PD-L1 blockade, after which patients were given nivolumab, and patients who progressed were given lymphodepletion, an infusion of expanded TIL and IL-2. Adults with stage 4 NSCLC were enrolled from late 2017 to January 2020 in a dual-center phase I trial. Samples were obtained from a single-arm, open-label phase I trial in which tumor-infiltrating lymphocyte therapy with nivolumab was evaluated in advanced non-small cell lung cancer. Portions of each resected tumor were snap-frozen in liquid nitrogen and stored at -80 °C. Tumor regions of interest were chosen on H&E sections by laser-capture macrodissection, pulverized into around 14 mg aliquots, and extracted with Qiagen Allprep kits.

The sequence was obtained from a person aged 25 to 79 with non-small cell lung cancer. The sample was tumor tissue, taken at baseline. This sequence uses TRBV7-3 and TRBJ2-2; the D gene is possibly TRBD2, with 5 bases matching. In nucleotides, the sequence is TGTGCCAGCAGCACCACTAGTTTCGGGGAGCTGTTTTTT. Translated, this gives CASSTTSFGELFF.